This T cell receptor beta chain stems from a study of CD8 T cells in ankylosing spondylitis. Molecular-barcoded quantitative 5'-RACE produced these TCR beta libraries. TCRdb ran MiXCR on the 5' RACE reads and lists one entry per CDR3 protein. The sample has a few hundred thousand distinct CDR3 sequences; 20% to 25% are singletons. CDR3 size: 15 residues. V lost 0 bases to trimming and J lost 4 bases, with 10 bases between them. Germline V gene sequence: CDR1 SGHVS, CDR2 FQNEAQ. Details on this clonotype: As yet, its antigen is unknown.

Study-wide results and limits: What seemed typical of ankylosing spondylitis blood was a TCR beta motif built from under 10 highly homologous variants.

V and J are TRBV7-8 and TRBJ1-5; tentatively, D is TRBD1 (6 bases). This TCR was recovered from a male donor with ankylosing spondylitis. What was sequenced was blood, either unsorted or a sorted T cell fraction (not recorded which). CDR3 nucleotide sequence: TGTGCCAGCAGCTTAGCGCTAGGACAGAATCAGCCCCAGCATTTT. It specifies CASSLALGQNQPQHF.